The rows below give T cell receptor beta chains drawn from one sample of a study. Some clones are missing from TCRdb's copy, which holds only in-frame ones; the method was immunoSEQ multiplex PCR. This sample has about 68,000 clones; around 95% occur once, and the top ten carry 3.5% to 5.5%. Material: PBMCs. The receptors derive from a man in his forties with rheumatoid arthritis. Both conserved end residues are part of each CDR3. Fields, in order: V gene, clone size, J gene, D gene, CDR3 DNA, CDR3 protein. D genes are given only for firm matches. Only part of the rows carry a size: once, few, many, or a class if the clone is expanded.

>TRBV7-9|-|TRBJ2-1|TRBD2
TGTGCCAGCAGCCTAAAGACTAGCGGGAATTACAATGAGCAGTTCTTC
CASSLKTSGNYNEQFF
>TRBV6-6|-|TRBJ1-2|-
TGTGCCAGCACCCCCACGACAGGAAACTATGGCTACACCTTC
CASTPTTGNYGYTF
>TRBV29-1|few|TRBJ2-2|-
TGCAGCGTTCAGGGCACAGGGCCCACCGGGGAGCTGTTTTTT
CSVQGTGPTGELFF
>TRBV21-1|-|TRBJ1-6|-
TGTGCCAGCAGCAAAAAGCAGACAGGCCTTCCCCTCCACTTT
CASSKKQTGLPLHF
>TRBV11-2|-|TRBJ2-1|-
TGTGCCAGCAGCTTGTGGGGCCAGTTGAATGAGCAGTTCTTC
CASSLWGQLNEQFF
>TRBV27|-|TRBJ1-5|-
TGTGCCAGCAGTTTATCTCGCAGGGCAAATCAGCCCCAGCATTTT
CASSLSRRANQPQHF
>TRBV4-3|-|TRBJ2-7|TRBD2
TGCGCCAGCAGCCAAGATCGCCGGACTAGCGGGAGGTCAGAGCAGTACTTC
CASSQDRRTSGRSEQYF
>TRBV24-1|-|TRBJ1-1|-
TGTGCCACCAGTGATGGGCTGAACACTGAAGCTTTCTTT
CATSDGLNTEAFF
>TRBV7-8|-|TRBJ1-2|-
TGTGCCAGCAGCTGGGGTGGGGGCTCTAGTGGCTACACCTTC
CASSWGGGSSGYTF
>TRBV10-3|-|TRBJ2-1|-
TGTGCCAGCCGGGACTTTAACTCCTACAATGAGCAGTTCTTC
CASRDFNSYNEQFF
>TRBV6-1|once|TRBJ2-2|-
TGTGCCAGCAGTGTATGGGGGGCCCCCATGACCGGGGAGCTGTTTTTT
CASSVWGAPMTGELFF
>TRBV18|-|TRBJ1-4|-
TGTGCCAGCCGCGCAGGGGTCGATGAAAAACTGTTTTTT
CASRAGVDEKLFF
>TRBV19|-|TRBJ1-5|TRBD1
TGTGCCCCGAGGGGGCGCAATCAGCCCCAGCATTTT
CAPRGRNQPQHF
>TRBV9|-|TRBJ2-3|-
TGTGCCAGCAGCGTCGCTAGCGACATCTCCGATACGCAGTATTTT
CASSVASDISDTQYF
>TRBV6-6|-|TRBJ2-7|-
TGTGCCAGCAGCGACGGTGGGATAATCGCCGCTACAGGGACCGGGTACGAGCAGTACTTC
CASSDGGIIAATGTGYEQYF
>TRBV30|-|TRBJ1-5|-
TGTGCCTGGAATTCGGGGGCCAATCAGCCCCAGCATTTT
CAWNSGANQPQHF
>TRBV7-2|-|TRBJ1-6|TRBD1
TGTGCCAGCAGCTTAGCGCTGGACAGGGATAATTCACCCCTCCACTTT
CASSLALDRDNSPLHF
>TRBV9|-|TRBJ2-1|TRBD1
TGTGCCAGCAGCCGACAGGGTAATATCTACAATGAGCAGTTCTTC
CASSRQGNIYNEQFF
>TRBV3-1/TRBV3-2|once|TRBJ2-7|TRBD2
TGTGCCAGCAGCCGTCAAGGCGGGGGGATCTACGAGCAGTACTTC
CASSRQGGGIYEQYF
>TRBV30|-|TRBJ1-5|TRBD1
TGTGCCTGGAGCGGGACAGCAAATCAGCCCCAGCATTTT
CAWSGTANQPQHF
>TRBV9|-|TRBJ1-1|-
TGTGCCAGCAGCCGCCAGGGGTGGAAGACTGAAGCTTTCTTT
CASSRQGWKTEAFF
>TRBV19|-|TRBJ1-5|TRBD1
TGTGCCAGTAGTAACCGGGACAGGTTAAATCAGCCCCAGCATTTT
CASSNRDRLNQPQHF
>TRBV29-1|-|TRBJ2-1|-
TGCAGCGTTCACTCCGAGAATGAGCAGTTCTTC
CSVHSENEQFF
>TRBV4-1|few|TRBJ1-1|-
TGCGCCAGCAGCCAAGGGTTAAGGAGTTGGACTGAAGCTTTCTTT
CASSQGLRSWTEAFF
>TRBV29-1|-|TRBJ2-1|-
TGCAGCGTCCTTACTAGGCGGTGGTCCTACAATGAGCAGTTCTTC
CSVLTRRWSYNEQFF
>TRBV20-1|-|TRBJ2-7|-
TGCAGTGCTAGTGACTTCTCCTACGAGCAGTACTTC
CSASDFSYEQYF
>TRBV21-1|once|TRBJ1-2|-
TGTGCCAGCAGCATGGACACCCCTAACTATGGCTACACCTTC
CASSMDTPNYGYTF
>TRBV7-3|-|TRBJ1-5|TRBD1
TGTGCCAGCAGCGCGACAGGGGATAATCAGCCCCAGCATTTT
CASSATGDNQPQHF
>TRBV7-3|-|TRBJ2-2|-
TGTGCCAGCAGCTTACCGGGACGATCAATAGCCAACACCGGGGAGCTGTTTTTT
CASSLPGRSIANTGELFF
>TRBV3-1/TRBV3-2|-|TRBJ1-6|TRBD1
TGTGCCAGCAGCACGACAGGGTATTACTCACCCCTCCACTTT
CASSTTGYYSPLHF
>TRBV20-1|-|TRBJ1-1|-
TGCAGTGCTGGGACTGGCTTCCAAGCTTTCTTT
CSAGTGFQAFF
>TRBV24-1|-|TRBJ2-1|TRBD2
TGTGCCACCAGTGATTCTGGGGGGGGTTACAATGAGCAGTTCTTC
CATSDSGGGYNEQFF
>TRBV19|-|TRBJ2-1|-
TGTGCCAGTAGTCTCCGGCCCCGACTTGTTGAGCAGTTCTTC
CASSLRPRLVEQFF
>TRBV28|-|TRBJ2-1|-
TGTGCCGCCGGGCCCTCCTACAATGAGCAGTTCTTC
CAAGPSYNEQFF
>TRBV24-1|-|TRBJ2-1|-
TGTGCCACCAGTGATTTATCCCAGGGGATCCATGAGCAGTTCTTC
CATSDLSQGIHEQFF
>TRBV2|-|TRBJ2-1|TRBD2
TGTGCCAGCAGTGTAGCGGGGGGGCTGAAAGCTGAGCAGTTCTTC
CASSVAGGLKAEQFF
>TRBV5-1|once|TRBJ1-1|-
TGCGCCAGCAGCACAAACAGCGCCGGTACTGAAGCTTTCTTT
CASSTNSAGTEAFF
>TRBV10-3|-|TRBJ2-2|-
TGTGCCATCAGTGAGTCGGTAGCAGCGGAGCCCACCGGGGAGCTGTTTTTT
CAISESVAAEPTGELFF
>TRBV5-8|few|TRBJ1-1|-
TGTGCCAGCAGCTTGGTTCAGGGACGGTGGACTGAAGCTTTCTTT
CASSLVQGRWTEAFF
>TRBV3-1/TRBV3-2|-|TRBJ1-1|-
TGTGCCAGCAGCCCGGGGAGCTTGGGGACTGAAGCTTTCTTT
CASSPGSLGTEAFF
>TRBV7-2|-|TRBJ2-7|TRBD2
TGTGCCAGCAGCCACCTAACAGCGGGAGGGCCTCGTGAGCAGTACTTC
CASSHLTAGGPREQYF
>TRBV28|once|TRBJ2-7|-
TGTGCCAGCAGTACCCTTAGGGCGGCCTACGAGCAGTACTTC
CASSTLRAAYEQYF
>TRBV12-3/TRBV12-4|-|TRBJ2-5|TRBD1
TGTGCCAGCAGGCGCGACAGGGCGGCCCAGTACTTC
CASRRDRAAQYF
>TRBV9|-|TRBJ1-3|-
TGTGCCAGCACTCCGCAGTCCGGAAACACCATATATTTT
CASTPQSGNTIYF
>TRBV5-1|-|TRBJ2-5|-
TGCGCCAGCAGCTTTTACGGGATCCAAGAGACCCAGTACTTC
CASSFYGIQETQYF
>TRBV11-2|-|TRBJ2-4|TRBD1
TGTGCCAGCAGCTTAGTGGGACAGAGCAAAAACATTCAGTACTTC
CASSLVGQSKNIQYF
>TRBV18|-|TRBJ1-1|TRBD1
TGTGCCAGCTCACCACTCCGGGACAGGGAAGCTTTCTTT
CASSPLRDREAFF
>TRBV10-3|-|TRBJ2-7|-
TGTGCCATCAGGGTGACAGGATCCCTGTTTTACGAGCAGTACTTC
CAIRVTGSLFYEQYF
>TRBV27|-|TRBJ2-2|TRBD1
TGTGCCAGCACACGACAGGGGGCAACTATAAGGGAGGGGGAGCTGTTTTTT
CASTRQGATIREGELFF
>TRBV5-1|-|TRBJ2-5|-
TGCGCCAGCAGCTTGGGGGGTGGATTAGAGACCCAGTACTTC
CASSLGGGLETQYF
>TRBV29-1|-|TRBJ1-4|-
TGCAGCGTTGCCCGGGGGGCGATGAATAATGAAAAACTGTTTTTT
CSVARGAMNNEKLFF
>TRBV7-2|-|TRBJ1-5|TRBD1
TGTGCCAGCACCCTGACAGGGAACGTCAATCAGCCCCAGCATTTT
CASTLTGNVNQPQHF
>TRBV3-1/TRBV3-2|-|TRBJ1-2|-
TGTGCCAGCAGCCAAGTTGACTATGGCTACACCTTC
CASSQVDYGYTF
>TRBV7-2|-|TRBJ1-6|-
TGTGCCAGCAGCTTCCAGGGTCAGATTTCACCCCTCCACTTT
CASSFQGQISPLHF
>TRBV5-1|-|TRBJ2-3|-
TGCGCCAGCAGCTTGGTGGACCCCTCGACAGATACGCAGTATTTT
CASSLVDPSTDTQYF
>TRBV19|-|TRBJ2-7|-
TGTGCCAGTACCCCAGGTGGATCGGTCTACGAGCAGTACTTC
CASTPGGSVYEQYF
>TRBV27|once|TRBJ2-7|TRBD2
TGTGCCAGCAGTTCGGGACTAGCGGCCTTTGAGCAGTACTTC
CASSSGLAAFEQYF
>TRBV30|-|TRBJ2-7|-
TGTGCCTGGGGGACTTTGCGACAGTACTTC
CAWGTLRQYF
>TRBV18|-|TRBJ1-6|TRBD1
TGTGCCAGCTCACCTCCAGGGGGAAATAATAATTCACCCCTCCACTTT
CASSPPGGNNNSPLHF